The 13 T cell receptor beta chains below come from one sample, sequenced in a study of CD8 T cells in Susac syndrome. The RNA input was about 0.45 to 1 ug, and it was reverse transcribed with random hexamers. TCRdb itself ran the immunoSEQ multiplex PCR reads through MiXCR, one entry per CDR3 protein. The sample includes under 110,000 distinct CDR3 sequences, roughly 95% of them seen just once. The sequenced material came from CD8+ T cells from PBMCs. Receptors were obtained from a human donor with Susac syndrome.

V usage is TRBV4-1 and J usage is TRBJ2-6, with D perhaps TRBD1 or TRBD2 (6 bases each). Germline V lookup: CDR1 MGHRA, CDR2 YSYEKL. Trimming stripped 2 bases from V and 3 bases from J, with 11 bases between. This CDR3 comprises 16 residues. CDR3 bases: TGCGCCAGCAGCCAAAGAGGGGGAGGTGGGGCCAACGTCCTGACTTTC. Residues: CASSQRGGGGANVLTF.

This rearrangement joins TRBV13 to TRBJ2-6; D perhaps matches TRBD2 (6 bases). The CDR3 runs 15 residues. Per germline, CDR1 PRHDT and CDR2 FYEKMQ (reference sequence). The ends were cut back, 8 bases at V and 4 bases at J, with 15 bases in the middle. As DNA, the CDR3 is TGTGCCAGCGGGCAGGGACTTTCCGGGGCCAACGTCCTGACTTTC. Protein product: CASGQGLSGANVLTF.

The chain couples TRBV6-5 to TRBJ1-2, with no clear D. Trimming removed 1 base at V and 0 bases at J, with 12 bases between. The CDR3 has 16 amino acids. Germline V CDR1 and CDR2: MNHEY, SVGAGI. The CDR3 coding sequence is TGTGCCAGCAGTTACTTCCAGGAAGGAGCTAACTATGGCTACACCTTC. This codes for CASSYFQEGANYGYTF.

The chain uses TRBV15 and TRBJ1-2; D gene ambiguous. This CDR3 is 11 amino acids long. Trimming cost V 7 bases and J 3 bases, with 6 bases left between them. The germline CDR1 and CDR2 sequences are LNHNV and YYDKDF (reference sequence). The CDR3, as DNA: TGTGCCACCAACGATTACTATGGCTACACCTTC. Residues: CATNDYYGYTF.

This chain joins TRBV6-5 and TRBJ1-2, with a tentative D call TRBD1 (6 bases). The CDR3 sequence is 14 residues long. Trimming removed 5 bases at V and 5 bases at J, with 15 bases between. The germline CDR1 and CDR2 sequences are MNHEY and SVGAGI. CDR3 sequence: CASSKTRDIYGYTF. CDR3 coding DNA: TGTGCCAGCAGTAAGACCCGGGACATTTATGGCTACACCTTC.

The V and J genes are TRBV4-1 and TRBJ2-1; possible D gene TRBD1, 5 bases. The CDR3 loop spans 14 amino acids. The V end was cut by 4 bases, the J end by 7 bases, with 14 bases between. The germline CDR1 and CDR2 sequences are MGHRA and YSYEKL. CDR3 sequence (DNA): TGCGCCAGCAGCCCCCTAGGGGCCCTTAATGAGCAGTTCTTC. As protein: CASSPLGALNEQFF.

The chain employs TRBV28 and TRBJ1-5, with a weak D call TRBD1 (5 bases). Germline-derived CDR1 and CDR2 are MDHEN and SYDVKM. This CDR3 has 14 amino acids. V lost 5 bases and J 3 bases, leaving 11 bases between the germline ends. DNA of the CDR3: TGTGCCAGCAGTCCCACAGGTTACAATCAGCCCCAGCATTTT. The encoded protein is CASSPTGYNQPQHF.

This clonotype was detected only once. This sequence joins TRBV15 and TRBJ2-1, with no clear D. This CDR3 contains 13 residues. CDR1 and CDR2 (germline): LNHNV, YYDKDF (reference sequence). Trimming took off 5 bases at V and 5 bases at J, with 10 bases between the two ends. Written as DNA, the CDR3 is TGTGCCACCAGCCCGACCCCAGACAATGAGCAGTTCTTC. Encoded protein: CATSPTPDNEQFF.

The genes are TRBV19 and TRBJ2-1; D is uncertain. V lost 5 bases and J 4 bases, leaving 6 bases between the germline ends. CDR1 LNHDA and CDR2 SQIVND come from the germline V gene (reference sequence). CDR3 length: 12 residues. The CDR3 DNA reads as TGTGCCAGTAGTTTCCAGTACAATGAGCAGTTCTTC. Its translation: CASSFQYNEQFF.

The DNA for the CDR3 is TGTGCCAGCAGTCCAGGACAACATAGCAATCAGCCCCAGCATTTT. It specifies CASSPGQHSNQPQHF. The chain joins TRBV12-3 or TRBV12-4 to TRBJ1-5; weak D call: TRBD1 (5 bases). Trimming removed 5 bases from V and 0 bases from J, with 11 bases in between. CDR3 length equals 15 residues.

The chain recombines TRBV21-1 with TRBJ1-2. TRBV21-1 represents a pseudogene. The CDR3 consists of 11 residues. CDR3 in amino acids: CASSNRGGYTF. CDR3 sequence (DNA): TGTGCCAGCAGCAATCGAGGGGGCTACACCTTC.

The rearrangement links TRBV20-1 to TRBJ2-7; the D gene is possibly TRBD1 (6 bases). The CDR3 contains 13 residues. Germline V gene lookup returns CDR1 DFQATT and CDR2 SNEGSKA (reference sequence). With 3 bases removed from V and 0 bases from J, the gap between germline ends came to 9 bases. CDR3: CSASPDSSYEQYF. CDR3 DNA sequence: TGCAGTGCTAGTCCGGACAGCTCCTACGAGCAGTACTTC.

The chain links TRBV20-1 to TRBJ2-1, with 9 bases lining up with TRBD2. Per the germline V gene, CDR1 is DFQATT and CDR2 is SNEGSKA (reference sequence). The CDR3 loop spans 17 amino acids. V was clipped by 1 base and J by 0 bases; unmatched bases: 7. The CDR3 is CSARVTSGSSSYNEQFF. CDR3 bases: TGCAGTGCTAGAGTCACTAGCGGGTCGAGCTCCTACAATGAGCAGTTCTTC.